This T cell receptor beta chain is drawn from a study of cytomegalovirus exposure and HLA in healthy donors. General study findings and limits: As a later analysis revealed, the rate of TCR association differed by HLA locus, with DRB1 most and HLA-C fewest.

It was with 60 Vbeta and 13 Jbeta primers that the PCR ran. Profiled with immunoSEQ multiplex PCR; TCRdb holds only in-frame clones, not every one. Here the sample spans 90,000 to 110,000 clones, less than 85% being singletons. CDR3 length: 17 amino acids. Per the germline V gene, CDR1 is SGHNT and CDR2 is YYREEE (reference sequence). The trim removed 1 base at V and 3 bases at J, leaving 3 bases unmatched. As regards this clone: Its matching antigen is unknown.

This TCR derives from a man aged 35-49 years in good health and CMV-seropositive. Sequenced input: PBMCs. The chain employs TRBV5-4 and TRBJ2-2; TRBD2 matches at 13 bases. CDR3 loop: CASSLTSGRAYTGELFF. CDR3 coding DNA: TGTGCCAGCAGCTTGACTAGCGGGAGGGCCTACACCGGGGAGCTGTTTTTT.